This T cell receptor beta chain was sequenced in a study of beta chain features in type 1 diabetes. Sequencing targeted expressed TCRB transcripts, as all isolated RNA had been reverse transcribed. Method: immunoSEQ multiplex PCR; TCRdb's copy keeps in-frame clones and lacks some. This sample has approximately 730,000 clones, with roughly an eighth found just once. As for this clone: Its target is not known.

The V gene's germline CDR1 is PRHDT and CDR2 FYEKMQ (reference sequence). The V end was cut by 5 bases, the J end by 6 bases, with 10 bases between. This CDR3 region has 13 residues. Findings and caveats of the study: People with Type 1 diabetes carried modestly yet significantly shorter TCRB CDR3s in all four CD4+ subsets. Type 1 diabetes patients had fewer VDJ junction insertions and more deletions.

The TCR was taken from a man aged 18 to 30 with type 1 diabetes. Sequenced input: naive CD4+ T cells from blood. The chain has TRBV13 and TRBJ2-2; D gene unclear. In nucleotides, the CDR3 is TGTGCCAGCAGCCCAGGCAGCCCCGGGGAGCTGTTTTTT. Protein sequence: CASSPGSPGELFF.